A selection of T cell receptor beta chains follows, all from one sample in a study of CD8 T cells in Susac syndrome. TCRdb reprocessed the immunoSEQ multiplex PCR reads with MiXCR, giving one entry per CDR3 protein. Of some 300,000 distinct CDR3 sequences listed, roughly 85% are singletons. The sequencing sample was made of CD8+ T cells from PBMCs. The receptors stem from a human donor with multiple sclerosis. Both conserved end residues are part of each CDR3. The D gene is left open where the match is weak. Rows give clone size only sometimes, using once, few, many, or a class for an expanded clone.

D,V,size,J,CDR3,DNA
TRBD1,TRBV5-1,.,TRBJ2-7,CASSLVQGSPYEQYF,TGCGCCAGCAGCTTGGTACAGGGGTCCCCCTACGAGCAGTACTTC
.,TRBV20-1,once,TRBJ2-2,CSAGAGEIGELFF,TGCAGTGCAGGCGCAGGGGAGATCGGGGAGCTGTTTTTT
TRBD2,TRBV5-6,.,TRBJ2-2,CASTHWAGEPFF,TGTGCCAGCACTCATTGGGCGGGGGAGCCGTTTTTT
.,TRBV21-1,.,TRBJ2-7,CASSKNEGLDAPSYEQYF,TGTGCCAGCAGCAAAAACGAAGGGCTCGACGCTCCTTCCTACGAGCAGTACTTC
TRBD2,TRBV19,.,TRBJ2-3,CASKTSGSAGTDTQYF,TGTGCCAGTAAGACTAGCGGGAGTGCGGGCACAGATACGCAGTATTTT
TRBD2,TRBV12-3/TRBV12-4,.,TRBJ2-1,CASSHTSGRAWEQFF,TGTGCCAGCAGCCACACTAGCGGGAGGGCCTGGGAGCAGTTCTTC
TRBD1,TRBV5-4,.,TRBJ1-2,CASSFGGGARGYTF,TGTGCCAGCAGCTTCGGAGGGGGCGCAAGAGGCTACACCTTC
TRBD2,TRBV27,.,TRBJ2-1,CASSFLSGSNEQFF,TGTGCCAGCAGTTTTCTTAGCGGGAGCAATGAGCAGTTCTTC
TRBD2,TRBV3-1,.,TRBJ2-2,CASSPCGCSSGPGGAHGELFF,TGTGCCAGCAGCCCATGTGGGTGTTCTAGCGGGCCGGGGGGGGCCCACGGGGAGCTGTTTTTT
.,TRBV19,.,TRBJ1-1,CASTPRTENTEAFF,TGTGCCAGTACTCCGAGGACGGAGAACACTGAAGCTTTCTTT
TRBD1,TRBV24-1,.,TRBJ2-1,CATSDFGQGYYNEQFF,TGTGCCACCAGTGATTTCGGACAGGGGTACTACAATGAGCAGTTCTTC
.,TRBV5-6,.,TRBJ2-1,CASSLLLFPEQFF,TGTGCCAGCAGCTTGCTTCTTTTCCCTGAGCAGTTCTTC
TRBD2,TRBV19,.,TRBJ2-7,CASSVLAGEYEQYF,TGTGCCAGTAGCGTACTAGCGGGAGAATACGAGCAGTACTTC
.,TRBV4-1,.,TRBJ2-7,CASSLTRNRYEQYF,TGCGCCAGCAGCCTCACTAGAAACAGATACGAGCAGTACTTC
.,TRBV10-3,once,TRBJ2-7,CAIRETGDEQYF,TGTGCCATCAGAGAGACCGGGGACGAGCAGTACTTC
TRBD2,TRBV7-2,once,TRBJ2-3,CASSSLRDYKGDTQYF,TGTGCCAGCAGCTCGCTTCGGGACTATAAAGGCGATACGCAGTATTTT
.,TRBV5-6,.,TRBJ2-1,CASNHGTAYHNEQFF,TGTGCCAGCAACCACGGCACGGCGTACCACAATGAGCAGTTCTTC
.,TRBV28,.,TRBJ2-5,CASQGDREEETQYF,TGTGCCAGCCAGGGAGACAGGGAGGAGGAGACCCAGTACTTC
TRBD1,TRBV11-2,.,TRBJ1-5,CASSSGTGVQPQHF,TGTGCCAGCAGCTCCGGGACAGGGGTGCAGCCCCAGCATTTT
TRBD2,TRBV7-9,.,TRBJ2-1,CASSLGGLAGTSYNEQFF,TGTGCCAGCAGCTTAGGGGGACTAGCGGGGACCTCCTACAATGAGCAGTTCTTC
.,TRBV10-3,.,TRBJ1-1,CAISVGAGSNTEAFF,TGTGCCATCAGTGTGGGGGCTGGTTCGAACACTGAAGCTTTCTTT
TRBD1,TRBV27,.,TRBJ1-5,CASSLARGLGQPQHF,TGTGCCAGCAGTTTGGCCAGGGGGCTTGGTCAGCCCCAGCATTTT
TRBD2,TRBV24-1,once,TRBJ2-3,CATSDLTGGLDTQYF,TGTGCCACCAGTGATTTAACGGGAGGGCTGGATACGCAGTATTTT
.,TRBV2,.,TRBJ2-1,CASSERVGEFYNEQFF,TGTGCCAGCAGTGAACGAGTGGGGGAATTCTACAATGAGCAGTTCTTC
TRBD2,TRBV6-1,.,TRBJ2-1,CASSAPLAGRYNEQFF,TGTGCCAGCAGTGCCCCACTAGCGGGTAGATACAATGAGCAGTTCTTC